Listed below are T cell receptor beta chains from one sample, sequenced in a study of PD-L1 blockade in urothelial cancer. Clones were sequenced by immunoSEQ multiplex PCR, and TCRdb holds only the in-frame ones, with some missing. Among about 52,000 clones, roughly 84% were seen once, and the ten largest hold about 6%. This specimen consisted of PBMCs, obtained around atezolizumab (anti-PD-L1) treatment. The origin of the receptors is a man in his forties with urothelial cancer. Each CDR3 is given without its conserved first and last residue. Expanded clones are given a class, and other clones once, few, many or no size at all.

CDR3: ASSLVGGYSEAF
length: 12
J: TRBJ1-1
V: TRBV7-2
size: -

CDR3: ASSPRVRALTEAF
length: 13
J: TRBJ1-1
V: TRBV5-6
size: -

CDR3: ASSLYSGQGLEKLF
length: 14
J: TRBJ1-4
V: TRBV5-6
size: once

CDR3: ASNGLAGGTNNEQF
length: 14
J: TRBJ2-1
V: TRBV27
size: -

CDR3: ASSPAGTGATEAF
length: 13
J: TRBJ1-1
V: TRBV9
size: -

CDR3: ASIRRDLANYGYT
length: 13
J: TRBJ1-2
V: TRBV2
size: -

CDR3: ASSPDRGRIQY
length: 11
J: TRBJ2-4
V: TRBV6-5
size: -

CDR3: AWSPGYNQPQH
length: 11
J: TRBJ1-5
V: TRBV30
size: -

CDR3: ASRGGGKQY
length: 9
J: TRBJ2-7
V: TRBV6-5
size: -

CDR3: ASSKGSGNYEQY
length: 12
J: TRBJ2-7
V: TRBV2
size: -

CDR3: ASSQVRDRGNEQF
length: 13
J: TRBJ2-1
V: TRBV4-1
size: -

CDR3: ATRGTGGTEQY
length: 11
J: TRBJ2-7
V: TRBV28
size: -

CDR3: ASSLAGSGRAGETQY
length: 15
J: TRBJ2-5
V: TRBV5-6
size: -

CDR3: ASSFDPLALDSQGEQY
length: 16
J: TRBJ2-7
V: TRBV28
size: -

CDR3: ASSPLGLLNEQF
length: 12
J: TRBJ2-1
V: TRBV28
size: -

CDR3: ASSLRGPGTEAF
length: 12
J: TRBJ1-1
V: TRBV27
size: few

CDR3: ATTGTSSYEQY
length: 11
J: TRBJ2-7
V: TRBV6-5
size: -

CDR3: ASSQGGSGDYNEQF
length: 14
J: TRBJ2-1
V: TRBV4-3
size: -

CDR3: ASSSLFGYT
length: 9
J: TRBJ1-2
V: TRBV28
size: -

CDR3: AWREPGTGGAGPGYT
length: 15
J: TRBJ1-2
V: TRBV30
size: once

CDR3: ASTQGGLAGLTGELF
length: 15
J: TRBJ2-2
V: TRBV9
size: -

CDR3: ASSFRGQVDTQY
length: 12
J: TRBJ2-3
V: TRBV7-2
size: -

CDR3: ASSLANVMGAEDGYT
length: 15
J: TRBJ1-2
V: TRBV5-8
size: -

CDR3: AIGASEKETQY
length: 11
J: TRBJ2-5
V: TRBV2
size: -

CDR3: ASSLTSGKGNEQF
length: 13
J: TRBJ2-1
V: TRBV14
size: -

CDR3: ASSESPSEAF
length: 10
J: TRBJ1-1
V: TRBV2
size: -

CDR3: SVLTGLNQPQH
length: 11
J: TRBJ1-5
V: TRBV29-1
size: -

CDR3: SVRRGLAPNEQF
length: 12
J: TRBJ2-1
V: TRBV29-1
size: -

CDR3: ASSPDRGRKAF
length: 11
J: TRBJ1-1
V: TRBV28
size: -

CDR3: ASSWGLSYEQY
length: 11
J: TRBJ2-7
V: TRBV7-9
size: -

CDR3: ASSLGLAGGVEQF
length: 13
J: TRBJ2-1
V: TRBV19
size: once

CDR3: ASSQDRGGRRVEQY
length: 14
J: TRBJ2-7
V: TRBV4-1
size: few

CDR3: ASSFGKSAGLRFGNTIY
length: 17
J: TRBJ1-3
V: TRBV27
size: -

CDR3: ASSLAGQGRGYEQY
length: 14
J: TRBJ2-7
V: TRBV5-1
size: -

CDR3: ASSLAAGGNYEQY
length: 13
J: TRBJ2-7
V: TRBV7-6
size: -

CDR3: ASSKSGGTASYEQY
length: 14
J: TRBJ2-7
V: TRBV19
size: -

CDR3: ASSGPLQREVGY
length: 12
J: TRBJ2-3
V: TRBV2
size: -

CDR3: ASSPERYYEQY
length: 11
J: TRBJ2-7
V: TRBV6-5
size: -

CDR3: ASHLLAGVEQF
length: 11
J: TRBJ2-1
V: TRBV2
size: -

CDR3: ASSLAIGTVYEQY
length: 13
J: TRBJ2-7
V: TRBV5-6
size: -

CDR3: ASSPLRVSYEQY
length: 12
J: TRBJ2-7
V: TRBV7-8
size: -

CDR3: ASTPYRVADLRETQY
length: 15
J: TRBJ2-5
V: TRBV2
size: -

CDR3: ASSYSRGNIQY
length: 11
J: TRBJ2-4
V: TRBV6-5
size: -

CDR3: ASSLAFPSAEQY
length: 12
J: TRBJ2-7
V: TRBV7-8
size: -

CDR3: ASSAGGGGSYNEQF
length: 14
J: TRBJ2-1
V: TRBV2
size: -

CDR3: ASSSLASGRYEQY
length: 13
J: TRBJ2-7
V: TRBV6-5
size: -

CDR3: ASSFIGRVEGETQY
length: 14
J: TRBJ2-5
V: TRBV7-9
size: -